This T cell receptor (beta chain) was sequenced for a study of T cell responses to AZD1222 COVID-19 vaccine. CDR1 GTSNPN and CDR2 SVGIG come from the germline V gene (reference sequence). This CDR3 has 13 residues. Trimming removed 3 bases at V and 9 bases at J, with 12 bases between. TCRdb keeps only in-frame clones here, not all; method: immunoSEQ multiplex PCR. The sample carries about 68,000 clones, 65% to 80% recorded once. Here the sequenced sample was peripheral blood, taken on day 0 of AZD1222 vaccination. The clonotype was recovered from an adult in good health. The chain couples TRBV30 to TRBJ1-6; the D gene is possibly TRBD1 (5 bases). The CDR3 DNA reads as TGTGCCTGGAGGGGACTTAATAGTTCACCCCTCCACTTT. Translated, it gives CAWRGLNSSPLHF.